The clone carrying this T cell receptor (beta chain) has only one observation. This entry is derived from a study of blood T cell repertoires in COVID-19. TCRdb keeps only in-frame clones here, not all; method: immunoSEQ multiplex PCR. The sample includes about 220,000 clones, around 86% of them seen just once. The CDR3 has 16 residues. Trimming left V 2 bases short and J 6 bases short, with 16 bases between. Germline CDR1 is MGHDK and CDR2 is SYGVNS. The gene calls are TRBV25-1 and TRBJ2-2; no reliable D call. The clonotype was recovered from a woman between 70 and 85 years old with COVID-19, enrolled during active disease. The sequencing input was peripheral blood. CDR3: CASSELSQARAGELFF. CDR3 nucleotides: TGTGCCAGCAGTGAACTCTCCCAGGCCCGTGCCGGGGAGCTGTTTTTT.